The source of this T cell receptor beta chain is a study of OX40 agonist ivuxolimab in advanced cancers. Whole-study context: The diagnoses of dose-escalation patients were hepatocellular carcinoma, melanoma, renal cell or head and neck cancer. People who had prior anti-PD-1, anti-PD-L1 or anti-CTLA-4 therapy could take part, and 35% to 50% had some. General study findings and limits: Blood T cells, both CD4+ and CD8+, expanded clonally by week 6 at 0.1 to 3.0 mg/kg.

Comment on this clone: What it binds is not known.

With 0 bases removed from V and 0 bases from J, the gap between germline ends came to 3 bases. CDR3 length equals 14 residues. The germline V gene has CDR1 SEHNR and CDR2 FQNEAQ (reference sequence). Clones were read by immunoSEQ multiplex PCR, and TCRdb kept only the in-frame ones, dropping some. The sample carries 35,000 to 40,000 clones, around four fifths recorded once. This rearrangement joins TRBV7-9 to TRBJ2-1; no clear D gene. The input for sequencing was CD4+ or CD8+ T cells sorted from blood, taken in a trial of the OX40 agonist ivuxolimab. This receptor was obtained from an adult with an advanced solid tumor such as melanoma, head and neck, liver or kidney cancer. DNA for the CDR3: TGTGCCAGCAGCTTAGCGGGCTCCTACAATGAGCAGTTCTTC. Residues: CASSLAGSYNEQFF.